The T cell receptor (beta chain) under discussion was sequenced for a study of blood T cell repertoires in COVID-19. On the study more broadly: T cells, B-cell-depleted T cells, or PBMCs supplied cDNA or gDNA.

The J segment lost 5 bases and the V segment lost 5 bases, leaving 13 bases of the junction unmatched. CDR1 MDHEN and CDR2 SYDVKM come from the germline V gene. This CDR3 is built from 16 residues. In the authors' methods: The authors estimated nucleated cell counts from reference gene primer amplification. Here immunoSEQ multiplex PCR was the method, and the copy in TCRdb shows in-frame clones only, minus some. The V and J calls and clone size come from that table; D and trimming were worked out from the DNA. The table has 100,000 to 120,000 clones, just over 75% seen once. Sequencing used peripheral blood. The chain recombines TRBV28 with TRBJ1-2, with 8 nucleotides matching TRBD1. The TCR sequence derives from a woman of 80 years or more with acute or convalescent COVID-19. The CDR3, as DNA: TGTGCCAGCAGTGGGGGCTCGGGGACAGGAGATTATGGCTACACCTTC. Amino acid sequence: CASSGGSGTGDYGYTF.